This entry describes one TCR beta chain. The antigen is not known. TCRdb analysed the reads with MiXCR anew, one entry per CDR3 protein. The repertoire includes about 330,000 distinct CDR3 sequences, more than 8% of them detected once, and about 3.9% sits in the top ten. The CDR3 contains 11 residues. V lost 2 bases, J lost 15 bases, and 10 bases lay in between. Germline CDR1 reads SGHTA; CDR2 reads FQGNSA. The sample originates from a study of T cell repertoires in cytomegalovirus infection. Looking at the study overall: Signatures in public TCR beta sequences pointed to both CMV infection and matching HLA type. Notes on the study in general: Totalled public TCR beta family frequency picked out people who carried CMV plus the relevant HLA.

The TCR sequence derives from a human donor in good health (CMV status not recorded). Some clones in this sample may be carry-over from other donors' samples. The source material was PBMCs. The rearrangement joins TRBV7-2 to TRBJ1-4; no reliable D call. DNA for the CDR3: TGTGCCAGCAGCTTATCCGGCCGATTGTTTTTT. It yields the protein CASSLSGRLFF.